These 9 T cell receptor beta chains were all obtained from the same sample, sequenced in a study of cytomegalovirus exposure and HLA in healthy donors. Use of 60 Vbeta and 13 Jbeta primers characterized the PCR. The assay was immunoSEQ multiplex PCR, and TCRdb's table has in-frame clones only and misses some. The table lists 150,000 or so clones. Sequences were obtained from PBMCs. The receptor source for this set is a woman aged 45 to 65 in good health and CMV-seronegative.

CDR3 DNA: TGCGCCAGCAGCCGCTCGCTCTTACCAGGGACTGAAGCTTTCTTT. Its translation is CASSRSLLPGTEAFF. The chain uses TRBV4-1 and TRBJ1-1, with a possible D match to TRBD1 (5 bases). Between the trimmed V and J ends, which lost 4 bases and 5 bases, there was a span of 17 bases. Germline V CDR1 and CDR2: MGHRA, YSYEKL. The CDR3 has 15 residues.

CDR3 in amino acids: CASSIGVRPSVGYTF. The CDR3 region has the DNA TGTGCCAGTAGTATAGGGGTCAGGCCCTCTGTGGGCTACACCTTC. V gene TRBV19 combines with J gene TRBJ1-2; D is unresolved. The V gene lost 1 base and the J gene lost 8 bases, with 17 bases spanning the gap. There are 15 residues in the CDR3. CDR1 is LNHDA and CDR2 is SQIVND in the germline V gene (reference sequence).

The rearrangement links TRBV9 to TRBJ2-3, with D possibly TRBD2 on 5 matching bases. V shed 0 bases and J shed 2 bases, with 10 bases lying between them. The CDR3 contains 15 residues. Germline CDR1 SGDLS, CDR2 YYNGEE. CDR3 sequence reads: CASSVGGSDTDTQYF. CDR3 in DNA: TGTGCCAGCAGCGTAGGAGGTAGCGACACAGATACGCAGTATTTT.

The genes are TRBV11-2 and TRBJ1-2, with TRBD1 matching over 7 bases. Trimming removed 6 bases from V and 4 bases from J; junction bases left unmatched: 2. This CDR3 spans 12 amino acids. In germline, CDR1 is SGHAT, CDR2 FQNNGV. The CDR3 DNA follows: TGTGCCAGCAGTCAGGGGGGCTATGGCTACACCTTC. Its protein product is CASSQGGYGYTF.

The chain combines TRBV13 with TRBJ1-4, with a weak D call TRBD1 (6 bases). Germline assignment: CDR1 PRHDT and CDR2 FYEKMQ (reference sequence). The CDR3 covers 13 residues. Between the trimmed V and J ends, which lost 5 bases and 7 bases, there was a span of 11 bases. In DNA form, the CDR3 reads TGTGCCAGCAGCCTGGACAGTGGTGAAAAACTGTTTTTT. Amino acid sequence: CASSLDSGEKLFF.

The chain employs TRBV2 and TRBJ1-2, with no clear D. Per the germline V gene, CDR1 is SNHLY and CDR2 is FYNNEI. V was trimmed by 5 bases and J by 2 bases, leaving 12 bases between them. The CDR3 is 14 amino acids. The DNA for the CDR3 is TGTGCCAGCAGTTATGAGGTCACCAACTATGGCTACACCTTC. It yields the protein CASSYEVTNYGYTF.

The rearrangement joins TRBV5-1 to TRBJ2-2, with 9 bases lining up with TRBD2. Germline-derived CDR1 and CDR2 are SGHRS and YFSETQ. The CDR3 consists of 16 residues. Losses at the gene ends were 2 bases for V and 5 bases for J; bases not matched to a gene: 7. DNA of the CDR3: TGCGCCAGCAGCTTACTAGCGGGCATGAGAACCGGGGAGCTGTTTTTT. Its protein product is CASSLLAGMRTGELFF. The whole variable domain, filled in from reference TRBV5-1 and TRBJ2-2, reads KAGVTQTPRYLIKTRGQQVTLSCSPISGHRSVSWYQQTPGQGLQFLFEYFSETQRNKGNFPGRFSGRQFSNSRSEMNVSTLELGDSALYLCASSLLAGMRTGELFFGEGSRLTVL.

This rearrangement joins TRBV4-1 to TRBJ1-6; maybe TRBD1 (6 bases). The CDR3 covers 16 residues. CDR1 is MGHRA and CDR2 is YSYEKL in the germline V gene. The V end lost 4 bases, the J end lost 8 bases, and 18 bases lay between the germline ends. CDR3 bases: TGCGCCAGCAGCCCTACCCCCGGGAGGGGGGATTCACCCCTCCACTTT. It codes for CASSPTPGRGDSPLHF.

The genes are TRBV11-2 and TRBJ2-5, with D possibly TRBD1 on 6 matching bases. Trimming shortened V by 1 base and J by 5 bases, and 8 bases separated the two germline ends. Looked up from germline, CDR1 is SGHAT and CDR2 is FQNNGV. The CDR3 is 13 residues long. As DNA, the CDR3 is TGTGCCAGCAGCTTAGCAGGGGCGGAGACCCAGTACTTC. Its translation is CASSLAGAETQYF.